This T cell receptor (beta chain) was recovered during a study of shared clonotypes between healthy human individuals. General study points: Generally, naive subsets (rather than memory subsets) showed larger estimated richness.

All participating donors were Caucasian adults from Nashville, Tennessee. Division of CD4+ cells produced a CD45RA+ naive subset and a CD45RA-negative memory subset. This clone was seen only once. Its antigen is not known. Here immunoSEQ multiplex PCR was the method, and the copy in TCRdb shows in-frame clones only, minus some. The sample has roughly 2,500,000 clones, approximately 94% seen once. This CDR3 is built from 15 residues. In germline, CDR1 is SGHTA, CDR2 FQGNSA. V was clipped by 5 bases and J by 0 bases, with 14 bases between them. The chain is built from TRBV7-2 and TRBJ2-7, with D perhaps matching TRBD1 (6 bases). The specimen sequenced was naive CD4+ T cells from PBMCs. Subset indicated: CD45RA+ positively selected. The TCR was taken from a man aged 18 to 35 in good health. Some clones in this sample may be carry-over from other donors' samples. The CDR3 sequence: CASSITRGGSYEQYF. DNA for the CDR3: TGTGCCAGCAGCATAACTAGAGGGGGCTCCTACGAGCAGTACTTC.